The next 24 T cell receptor beta chains were all read from a single sample in a study of cytomegalovirus exposure and HLA in healthy donors. PCR primers comprised 60 Vbeta and 13 Jbeta primers. Here immunoSEQ multiplex PCR was the method, and the copy in TCRdb shows in-frame clones only, minus some. The sample shows approximately 220,000 clones, more than 60% of them seen only once. The specimen was PBMCs. The receptors were gathered from a man aged 35-49 years in good health and CMV-seronegative.

CDR3 nucleotides: TGTGCCAGTAGTATTGACAGGGGGCGAGGTGAGCAGTTCTTC. Protein sequence: CASSIDRGRGEQFF. V is TRBV19 and J is TRBJ2-1, with 10 bases aligning to TRBD1. Per the germline V gene, CDR1 is LNHDA and CDR2 is SQIVND (reference sequence). CDR3 length equals 14 residues. V dropped 3 bases and J dropped 9; count of bases not matched to a gene: 5.

The chain is built from TRBV5-6 and TRBJ1-2, with D perhaps TRBD1 (5 bases). Germline V gene data show CDR1 as SGHDT and CDR2 as YYEEEE. This CDR3 comprises 13 residues. Trimming pared 4 bases from V and 6 bases from J, leaving 13 bases between. CDR3 residues: CASSTPGLHGYTF. Written as DNA, the CDR3 is TGTGCCAGCAGCACACCGGGACTCCATGGCTACACCTTC.

V is TRBV9 and J is TRBJ2-3; D remains ambiguous. V lost 4 bases and J 0 bases, leaving 9 bases between the germline ends. The germline V gene encodes CDR1 SGDLS and CDR2 YYNGEE. CDR3 length equals 14 residues. The CDR3 here is CASSFKLSTDTQYF. CDR3 nucleotides: TGTGCCAGCAGCTTTAAGCTAAGCACAGATACGCAGTATTTT. The entire variable domain, with the rest obtained from reference TRBV9 and TRBJ2-3, is as follows: DSGVTQTPKHLITATGQRVTLRCSPRSGDLSVYWYQQSLDQGLQFLIQYYNGEERAKGNILERFSAQQFPDLHSELNLSSLELGDSALYFCASSFKLSTDTQYFGPGTRLTVL.

The V and J genes are TRBV6-5 and TRBJ1-6; D might be TRBD1 (5 bases). Trimming cost V 2 bases and J 8 bases, with 16 bases left between them. This CDR3 is built from 16 residues. Germline-derived CDR1 and CDR2 are MNHEY and SVGAGI. CDR3 residues: CASSYGGGQGYSPLHF. The CDR3, as DNA: TGTGCCAGCAGTTACGGAGGAGGGCAGGGTTATTCACCCCTCCACTTT.

The V gene is TRBV5-6, the J gene TRBJ2-1, with 8 positions matching TRBD1. CDR1 and CDR2 from the germline V gene are SGHDT and YYEEEE. CDR3 length: 18 amino acids. J lost 2 bases, V lost 3 bases, and 13 bases had no gene match. The CDR3 reads CASSSDASRQGTYNEQFF. In DNA, the CDR3 is TGTGCCAGCAGCTCCGATGCCTCGAGACAGGGGACCTACAATGAGCAGTTCTTC.

The CDR3 sequence is CAHRSASYEQYF. In nucleotides, the CDR3 is TGTGCCCACCGGAGCGCTTCCTACGAGCAGTACTTC. This rearrangement joins TRBV21-1 to TRBJ2-7; no DNA check was done on the table's D call, TRBD2. TRBV21-1 counts as a pseudogene. The CDR3 totals 12 residues.

The chain joins TRBV10-3 to TRBJ2-7, with 8 bases matching TRBD1. V gave up 4 bases and J gave up 3 bases; unmatched junction bases: 8. Looked up from germline, CDR1 is ENHRY and CDR2 is SYGVKD. CDR3 length: 15 amino acids. The CDR3 DNA follows: TGTGCCATCAGTGGACAGGGGAATGGAAACTACGAGCAGTACTTC. Protein product: CAISGQGNGNYEQYF.

The chain has TRBV7-6 and TRBJ2-7; 10 bases align to TRBD1. With 0 bases clipped from V and 5 bases from J, the junction kept 4 bases outside the gene matches. The germline gives CDR1 SGHVS, CDR2 FNYEAQ. The length of the CDR3 is 15 residues. The CDR3 protein is CASSLAGTGEDEQYF. As DNA, the CDR3 is TGTGCCAGCAGCTTAGCGGGGACAGGGGAAGACGAGCAGTACTTC.

This chain links TRBV19 with TRBJ1-2; TRBD1 aligns across 8 bases. This CDR3 spans 14 amino acids. Germline lookup yields CDR1 LNHDA and CDR2 SQIVND (reference sequence). After removal of 9 bases from V and 3 bases from J, the junction contained 9 bases not matched to a gene. The CDR3 DNA follows: TGTGCCAGACCAGAGACAGGGGCTCACTATGGCTACACCTTC. Its translation is CARPETGAHYGYTF.

The V call is TRBV5-1, the J call TRBJ2-3, with 14 nucleotides matching TRBD2. Unmatched junction bases numbered 3, after V lost 4 bases and J lost 2 bases. The CDR3 contains 16 residues. CDR1 is SGHRS and CDR2 is YFSETQ in the germline V gene. This CDR3 reads CASSPGLAGDTDTQYF. DNA for the CDR3: TGCGCCAGCAGCCCGGGACTAGCGGGAGACACAGATACGCAGTATTTT.

The chain combines TRBV9 with TRBJ2-7; no reliable D call. Germline values: CDR1 SGDLS, CDR2 YYNGEE. This CDR3 contains 15 residues. V gave up 2 bases and J gave up 2 bases, with 14 bases separating them. The CDR3 region has the DNA TGTGCCAGCAGCGTGGAACCGACTGCTACCTACGAGCAGTACTTC. Encoded protein: CASSVEPTATYEQYF. The full variable domain, in which reference TRBV9 and TRBJ2-7 provide the parts outside the CDR3, is DSGVTQTPKHLITATGQRVTLRCSPRSGDLSVYWYQQSLDQGLQFLIQYYNGEERAKGNILERFSAQQFPDLHSELNLSSLELGDSALYFCASSVEPTATYEQYFGPGTRLTVT.

The table lists this clone with a few counts. CDR3 bases: TGTGCCTCTGAGCGACTGCCTAATGAAAAACTGTTTTTT. It encodes CASERLPNEKLFF. This chain joins TRBV19 and TRBJ1-4, with D uncertain. The CDR3 covers 13 residues. Germline CDR1 and CDR2: LNHDA and SQIVND (reference sequence). V lost 11 bases, J lost 3 bases, and 13 bases lay in between. Full variable domain (missing parts from reference TRBV19 and TRBJ1-4): DGGITQSPKYLFRKEGQNVTLSCEQNLNHDAMYWYRQDPGQGLRLIYYSQIVNDFQKGDIAEGYSVSREKKESFPLTVTSAQKNPTAFYLCASERLPNEKLFFGSGTQLSVL.

The chain links TRBV4-1 to TRBJ1-5, with D possibly being TRBD1 (5 bases). The germline V gene encodes CDR1 MGHRA and CDR2 YSYEKL. Trimming stripped 3 bases from V and 2 bases from J, with 8 bases between. The CDR3 contains 14 residues. The DNA of the CDR3 is TGCGCCAGCAGCCACTGGGGGGGCAATCAGCCCCAGCATTTT. As protein: CASSHWGGNQPQHF.

The chain uses TRBV7-3 and TRBJ2-1; 11 bases are shared with TRBD2. The CDR3 runs to 15 residues. V gave up 3 bases and J gave up 6 bases; unmatched junction bases: 4. Germline-derived CDR1 and CDR2 are SGHTA and FQGTGA. Here the CDR3 reads CASSLELAGANEQFF. In nucleotides, the CDR3 is TGTGCCAGCAGCTTGGAACTAGCGGGGGCCAATGAGCAGTTCTTC.

This clone was observed a handful of times. The chain has TRBV7-9 and TRBJ1-2, with D unclear. V lost 0 bases and J 4 bases, leaving 9 bases between the germline ends. This CDR3 comprises 14 residues. Germline V gene data show CDR1 as SEHNR and CDR2 as FQNEAQ (reference sequence). The DNA for the CDR3 is TGTGCCAGCAGCTTAGCGGGCCAGCTCTATGGCTACACCTTC. Its protein product is CASSLAGQLYGYTF.

This chain joins TRBV29-1 and TRBJ1-2; TRBD1 matches 10 bases. The CDR3 is 13 residues long. V lost 6 bases, J lost 8 bases, and 9 bases stayed unmatched. The V gene's germline CDR1 is SQVTM and CDR2 ANQGSEA. CDR3 sequence: CSVPPGQGIGYTF. The CDR3 DNA is TGCAGCGTACCTCCGGGACAGGGGATCGGCTACACCTTC.

In this sample, this clone turned up once. This chain joins TRBV27 and TRBJ2-5; 8 bases agree with TRBD2. Trimming at V came to 3 bases and at J to 5 bases, leaving 8 bases not matched to a gene. Per the germline V gene, CDR1 is MNHEY and CDR2 is SMNVEV (reference sequence). The CDR3 length is 15 residues. The CDR3 DNA reads as TGTGCCAGCAGTTTTCGGGCTAGCGGGTATGAGACCCAGTACTTC. Translation gives CASSFRASGYETQYF.

J is TRBJ2-5 and V is TRBV28; the match to TRBD2 covers 11 bases. The CDR3 spans 16 residues. With V trimmed by 7 bases and J by 1 base, 8 bases remained unmatched. The germline V gene encodes CDR1 MDHEN and CDR2 SYDVKM. CDR3 bases: TGTGCCAGCACCGCGCTAGCGGGAGGCTTCCAAGAGACCCAGTACTTC. Its protein is CASTALAGGFQETQYF.

This clone has just one count. This rearrangement joins TRBV4-3 to TRBJ1-1, with 8 bases lining up with TRBD1. This CDR3 has 14 amino acids. The J segment lost 4 bases and the V segment lost 6 bases, leaving 7 bases of the junction unmatched. CDR1 LGHNA and CDR2 YSLEER come from the germline V gene. The CDR3: CASRRGQGSTEAFF. CDR3 sequence (DNA): TGCGCCAGCAGGAGAGGACAGGGAAGCACTGAAGCTTTCTTT.

The chain combines TRBV5-6 with TRBJ1-1; D may be TRBD1 (6 bases). Germline V gene data show CDR1 as SGHDT and CDR2 as YYEEEE. The V and J ends lost 4 bases and 1 base respectively, with 14 bases between them. The CDR3 is 15 residues long. CDR3 DNA: TGTGCCAGCAGCCTTCTCGGACAGCCGAACACTGAAGCTTTCTTT. Its protein product is CASSLLGQPNTEAFF. The complete variable domain, with remaining parts taken from reference TRBV5-6 and TRBJ1-1, reads DAGVTQSPTHLIKTRGQQVTLRCSPKSGHDTVSWYQQALGQGPQFIFQYYEEEERQRGNFPDRFSGHQFPNYSSELNVNALLLGDSALYLCASSLLGQPNTEAFFGQGTRLTVV.

As concerns this clone: One end of the junction is discordant with germline, which a read error may explain. Other DNA sequences in the same sample also yield this CDR3. CDR3 DNA: TGCGCCAGCAGTCCCCGCCGCGGGTTTGGCGGGAGTACAGATACGCAGTATTTT. It translates to CASSPRRGFGGSTDTQYF. The chain joins TRBV27 to TRBJ2-3; 7 positions match TRBD2. CDR3 length equals 18 residues. Looked up from germline, CDR1 is MNHEY and CDR2 is SMNVEV (reference sequence).

The chain links TRBV19 to TRBJ2-5; 8 bases line up with TRBD1. This CDR3 is built from 14 residues. J was trimmed by 7 bases and V by 4 bases; bases with no gene match: 8. CDR1 LNHDA and CDR2 SQIVND come from the germline V gene (reference sequence). CDR3 residues: CASSNDRGHGTQYF. CDR3 in DNA: TGTGCCAGTAGTAACGACAGGGGCCATGGGACCCAGTACTTC.

This clone is a singleton in its sample. This chain uses TRBV5-1 with TRBJ2-3; TRBD1 aligns across 7 bases. CDR3 size: 15 residues. J lost 1 base, V lost 0 bases, and 2 bases had no gene match. The germline V gene encodes CDR1 SGHRS and CDR2 YFSETQ. The CDR3 region is CASSLVTGGTDTQYF. The DNA for the CDR3 is TGCGCCAGCAGCTTGGTAACAGGGGGCACAGATACGCAGTATTTT.

In regard to this clone: Other DNA variants within this sample encode the same CDR3. The J gene is TRBJ1-2, the V gene TRBV7-2; weak D call: TRBD1 (5 bases). CDR3 size: 14 residues. Germline CDR1 is SGHTA and CDR2 is FQGNSA. V was clipped by 0 bases and J by 3 bases, with 8 bases between them. CDR3 residues: CASSLAGRDYGYTF. DNA of the CDR3: TGTGCCAGCAGCTTAGCCGGCAGGGACTATGGCTACACCTTC.